Listed here are 19 T cell receptor beta chains from one sample, sequenced in a study of prognosis after radiotherapy for stage I lung cancer. Amplification of the TCR beta CDR3 (from genomic DNA) was done by two-round multiplex PCR. Every TRBV and TRBJ gene had its own specific primer in first-round PCR. TCRdb re-analysed the multiplex PCR reads in MiXCR, keeping a single row per CDR3 protein. This sample carries about 24,000 distinct CDR3 sequences, under 40% of them seen once, and the ten largest clones take 60% to 65%. The sample here was PBMCs, taken before or after stereotactic body radiation therapy (not recorded which). Receptors originate from a donor of 50 years or more with non-small cell lung cancer.

Points on this clonotype: One junction end disagrees with the germline gene, perhaps due to a read error. This chain uses TRBV4-1 with TRBJ2-1; perhaps TRBD1 as D (6 bases). The CDR3 is made up of 16 amino acids. Germline V CDR1 and CDR2: MGHRA, YSYEKL. In DNA, the CDR3 is TGCGCCAGCAGCCAAGAAAAACAGGGCCCGTACAATGAGCAGTTATTC. Its translation: CASSQEKQGPYNEQLF.

V and J are TRBV20-1 and TRBJ2-1, with 12 bases matching TRBD2. Germline lookup yields CDR1 DFQATT and CDR2 SNEGSKA (reference sequence). The CDR3 totals 15 residues. V lost 4 bases and J lost 8; bases outside the gene matches: 9. For the CDR3, the DNA is TGCAGTGCTAAGCGGCTAGCGGGAGGGATAGATGAGCAGTTCTTC. It codes for CSAKRLAGGIDEQFF.

The chain couples TRBV28 to TRBJ1-2, with D perhaps TRBD1 (5 bases). The CDR3 contains 14 residues. Germline assignment: CDR1 MDHEN and CDR2 SYDVKM. The V end was cut by 6 bases, the J end by 1 base, with 12 bases between. CDR3 residues: CASSILGGNYGYTF. The CDR3 DNA is TGTGCCAGCAGCATCCTCGGGGGTAACTATGGCTACACCTTC.

A word on this clonotype: It differs at one base from a far larger clone, so likely a read error. The chain combines TRBV20-1 with TRBJ2-5, with D tentatively TRBD2 (7 bases). This CDR3 contains 15 residues. V lost 6 bases to trimming and J lost 11 bases, with 28 bases between them. CDR1 is DFQATT, CDR2 SNEGSKA, per germline (reference sequence). CDR3 in amino acids: CSALGMAGAYNEQYF. CDR3 nucleotide sequence: TGCAGTGCGTTAGGTATGGCGGGGGCCTACAATGAGCAGTACTTC.

The sample holds many counts of this clonotype. The chain has TRBV7-2 and TRBJ2-1, with a possible D match to TRBD2 (6 bases). V shed 1 base and J shed 5 bases, with 9 bases lying between them. Germline CDR1 and CDR2: SGHTA and FQGNSA. CDR3 size: 14 residues. The DNA of the CDR3 is TGTGCCAGCAGCTTAGGCGGGGCCGACAATGAGCAGTTCTTC. It encodes CASSLGGADNEQFF.

This clonotype was detected a few times. The rearrangement joins TRBV20-1 to TRBJ1-4; D unresolved. Trimming removed 6 bases from V and 5 bases from J, with 7 bases in between. The CDR3 is 11 residues long. Germline lookup yields CDR1 DFQATT and CDR2 SNEGSKA (reference sequence). This CDR3 is CSAIANEKLFF. CDR3 in DNA: TGCAGTGCCATCGCAAATGAAAAACTGTTTTTT.

This clonotype was seen a few times. A much larger clone lies one base from this, so it may be a read error. V is TRBV20-1 and J is TRBJ1-2, with no clear D. The V gene's germline CDR1 is DFQATT and CDR2 SNEGSKA (reference sequence). CDR3 length: 13 residues. V was clipped by 0 bases and J by 7 bases, with 12 bases between them. CDR3 nucleotides: TGCAGTGCTAGAGATTCGGCAGTCTCTGGCTACACCTTC. It encodes CSARDSAVSGYTF.

The rearrangement uses TRBV28 and TRBJ2-7; D is uncertain. This CDR3 spans 12 amino acids. Germline V gene data show CDR1 as MDHEN and CDR2 as SYDVKM. The germline V and J ends were trimmed by 7 bases and 7 bases, with 14 bases remaining between them. Here the CDR3 reads CASKKFDREQYF. The CDR3 DNA reads as TGTGCCAGCAAGAAGTTTGATAGAGAGCAGTACTTC.

By frequency in the sample, this clonotype is medium-sized. The chain joins TRBV24-1 to TRBJ2-3, with D possibly TRBD1 on 6 matching bases. Germline V lookup: CDR1 KGHDR, CDR2 SFDVKD. Trimming removed 10 bases from V and 0 bases from J, with 10 bases in between. The CDR3 contains 13 residues. CDR3 sequence: CATARGSTDTQYF. CDR3 bases: TGTGCCACTGCCAGGGGTAGCACAGATACGCAGTATTTT.

On this clonotype itself: A read error is likely, as this CDR3 ends without the conserved phenylalanine or tryptophan. The J gene is TRBJ1-2, the V gene TRBV27, with D tentatively TRBD1 (6 bases). This CDR3 region has 14 residues. V lost 0 bases and J 8 bases, leaving 13 bases between the germline ends. The germline gives CDR1 MNHEY, CDR2 SMNVEV (reference sequence). The CDR3 DNA reads TGTGCCAGCAGTTTATCCAGGGGAGATGGGGGCTACACCTCC. Amino acid sequence: CASSLSRGDGGYTS.

The chain carries TRBV20-1 and TRBJ1-2; 10 bases line up with TRBD1. Trimming removed 4 bases from V and 7 bases from J; junction bases left unmatched: 12. This CDR3 has 15 residues. CDR1 is DFQATT and CDR2 is SNEGSKA in the germline V gene (reference sequence). The CDR3 reads CSAIPGTGVGSGYTF. The CDR3, as DNA: TGCAGTGCTATCCCCGGGACAGGGGTTGGGTCTGGCTACACCTTC.

Note on this clonotype: This likely came from a read error, as a far larger clone is one base away. This rearrangement joins TRBV12-3 or TRBV12-4 to TRBJ2-3; the D gene is possibly TRBD2 (6 bases). The CDR3 totals 13 residues. Between the trimmed V and J ends, which lost 5 bases and 6 bases, there was a span of 12 bases. The DNA of the CDR3 is TGTGCCAGCAGTGACCTAGCGCGGGATACGCAGTATTTT. Protein sequence: CASSDLARDTQYF.

This clonotype was detected ten times or more. This sequence may be a read error, since a much larger clone differs from it by one base. The chain links TRBV12-3 or TRBV12-4 to TRBJ1-1; TRBD1 is a possible D gene (5 bases). The V end lost 7 bases, the J end lost 4 bases, and 10 bases lay between the germline ends. This CDR3 contains 12 residues. The CDR3 region is CASTRGSTEAFF. The CDR3 nucleotides are TGTGCCAGCACGCGGGGGAGCACTGAAGCTTTCTTT.

This clonotype was found many times. The chain links TRBV18 to TRBJ2-5; D is possibly TRBD1 (6 bases). Trimming left V 6 bases short and J 5 bases short, with 13 bases between. This CDR3 spans 13 amino acids. Germline loops: CDR1 KGHSH, CDR2 LQKENI. The CDR3 DNA reads TGTGCCAGCTCGCCAGGGGCAAGGGAGACCCAGTACTTC. Translating it yields CASSPGARETQYF. Drawing the rest from reference TRBV18 and TRBJ2-5, the complete variable domain is NAGVMQNPRHLVRRRGQEARLRCSPMKGHSHVYWYRQLPEEGLKFMVYLQKENIIDESGMPKERFSAEFPKEGPSILRIQQVVRGDSAAYFCASSPGARETQYFGPGTRLLVL.

The sample holds many counts of this clonotype. The chain carries TRBV6-1 and TRBJ2-1; tentatively, D is TRBD1 or TRBD2 (6 bases each). V was trimmed by 8 bases and J by 7 bases, leaving 12 bases between them. This CDR3 is 12 amino acids long. Germline V gene sequence: CDR1 MNHNS, CDR2 SASEGT. CDR3 nucleotides: TGTGCCAGCGGTCGGGGGCCTAATGAGCAGTTCTTC. Its protein is CASGRGPNEQFF.

This clonotype counts as medium-sized (0.01 to 0.1%). This chain uses TRBV6-2 or TRBV6-3 with TRBJ1-2; 7 positions match TRBD1. This CDR3 comprises 15 residues. V gave up 6 bases and J gave up 6 bases; unmatched junction bases: 13. Germline V lookup: CDR1 MNHEY, CDR2 SVGEGT. The CDR3 DNA reads TGTGCCAGCAGCCACCCCGACAGGGAAGGCGATGGCTACACCTTC. It is translated as CASSHPDREGDGYTF.

In its sample, this clonotype was seen many times. The rearrangement uses TRBV12-3 or TRBV12-4 and TRBJ2-5; 8 bases agree with TRBD1. Unmatched junction bases numbered 8, after V lost 3 bases and J lost 5 bases. The CDR3 covers 15 residues. The CDR3 loop reads CASSFGDRSGETQYF. CDR3 coding DNA: TGTGCCAGCAGTTTTGGGGACAGGTCGGGGGAGACCCAGTACTTC.

This clonotype was seen a single time. The rearrangement uses TRBV12-3 or TRBV12-4 and TRBJ2-2; TRBD2 agrees at 7 bases. CDR3 size: 16 residues. V was clipped by 1 base and J by 1 base; unmatched bases: 3. The DNA for the CDR3 is TGTGCCAGCAGTTTAGGCAGCGGGGTGAACACCGGGGAGCTGTTTTTT. It translates to CASSLGSGVNTGELFF.

This clonotype was seen at least ten times. The gene calls are TRBV20-1 and TRBJ1-1, with D perhaps matching TRBD1 (6 bases). From germline, CDR1 is DFQATT and CDR2 SNEGSKA (reference sequence). This CDR3 contains 13 residues. This CDR3 reads CSAARRGNTEAFF. The CDR3 nucleotides are TGCAGCGCAGCCCGCAGGGGGAACACTGAAGCTTTCTTT.